The clone carrying this T cell receptor (beta chain) was seen only a few times. Its antigen is as yet unknown. The sample comes from a study of T cells after yellow fever vaccination. Study context: Preparation of fractions with low cell numbers was performed using SMART-Seq v4 Ultra Low Input.

Study outcomes and limitations: Within FACS-sorted repertoires, abundant clonotypes contaminating from the bulk population could be present. Reappearance after the booster was observed for most primary-vaccination clones (about 95% CD4, roughly 90% CD8).

TCRdb reprocessed the 5' RACE reads via MiXCR and lists one record per CDR3 protein. The data contain 500,000 to 700,000 distinct CDR3 sequences, 15% to 20% of them singletons. This CDR3 region has 14 residues. CDR1 and CDR2 from the germline V gene are DFQATT and SNEGSKA (reference sequence). The clonotype was recovered from a man aged 25-45 years who received the YFV17D yellow fever vaccine. The chain carries TRBV20-1 and TRBJ2-2; D gene ambiguous. The sequencing used PBMCs, collected 15 days after the yellow fever booster vaccination. The CDR3 protein is CSSPSPVGTGELFF. CDR3 DNA: TGCAGCTCACCTTCTCCGGTCGGCACCGGGGAGCTGTTTTTT.